This TCR beta chain was recorded in a study of blood T cell repertoires in COVID-19. On the study more broadly: Specimens from acute and convalescent COVID-19 originated in the United States, Italy and Spain. The cDNA or gDNA used as material had been derived from T cells, B-cell-depleted T cells, or PBMCs.

This table comes from immunoSEQ multiplex PCR, and its TCRdb copy is limited to in-frame clones, with some not included. Of fewer than 350,000 clones detected, approximately 92% appear once; the ten largest clones hold approximately 7.5%. This clone was seen once. The CDR3 runs to 12 residues. Germline loops: CDR1 LNHDA, CDR2 SQIVND (reference sequence). V was pared by 5 bases and J by 5 bases, with 9 bases between. The sample taken for sequencing was peripheral blood. The sequence was obtained from a woman under 40 with COVID-19, enrolled during active disease. The V gene is TRBV19, the J gene TRBJ1-1, with D perhaps matching TRBD1 (5 bases). CDR3 sequence: CASSRGGTEAFF. The CDR3 DNA sequence: TGTGCCAGTAGTCGGGGGGGGACTGAAGCTTTCTTT.